What follows are 26 T cell receptor beta chains derived from one specimen sequenced in a study of T cell responses to AZD1222 COVID-19 vaccine. Produced via immunoSEQ multiplex PCR; TCRdb's table is partial and in-frame only. Of about 140,000 clones in the sample, under 95% were seen once. Sequenced here: peripheral blood, sampled on day 0 of AZD1222 vaccination. Receptors were obtained from an adult in good health.

The V gene is TRBV30, the J gene TRBJ1-1, with D tentatively TRBD1 (5 bases). Germline V gene sequence: CDR1 GTSNPN, CDR2 SVGIG (reference sequence). The CDR3 sequence is 16 residues long. Between the trimmed V and J ends, which lost 0 bases and 7 bases, there was a span of 21 bases. The CDR3 sequence: CAWSVENRARRGEAFF. The CDR3, as DNA: TGTGCCTGGAGTGTTGAGAATAGGGCCAGGAGGGGTGAAGCTTTCTTT.

The rearrangement joins TRBV30 to TRBJ1-4; 8 bases fit TRBD1. Germline-derived CDR1 and CDR2 are GTSNPN and SVGIG (reference sequence). V was pared by 3 bases and J by 4 bases, with 4 bases of the junction left unmatched. CDR3 length: 14 residues. CDR3 in DNA: TGTGCCTGGAGCGTTGACAGGGGTAATGAAAAACTGTTTTTT. It is translated as CAWSVDRGNEKLFF.

This chain uses TRBV19 with TRBJ2-1, with 10 bases fitting TRBD2. CDR1 LNHDA and CDR2 SQIVND come from the germline V gene (reference sequence). The trim removed 5 bases at V and 4 bases at J, leaving 8 bases unmatched. This CDR3 spans 16 amino acids. The CDR3 spells CASSPTAGGIYNEQFF. In DNA, the CDR3 is TGTGCCAGTAGTCCCACAGCGGGAGGGATATACAATGAGCAGTTCTTC.

This chain joins TRBV28 and TRBJ1-1; D not resolved. V gave up 2 bases and J gave up 1 base, with 2 bases separating them. The germline CDR1 and CDR2 sequences are MDHEN and SYDVKM. CDR3 length equals 12 residues. CDR3 sequence reads: CASSLGNTEAFF. The DNA of the CDR3 is TGTGCCAGCAGTTTAGGGAACACTGAAGCTTTCTTT.

The V call is TRBV5-1, the J call TRBJ1-6; D gene unclear. Germline lookup yields CDR1 SGHRS and CDR2 YFSETQ. The CDR3 spans 17 residues. V shed 0 bases and J shed 9 bases, with 19 bases lying between them. CDR3 nucleotide sequence: TGCGCCAGCAGCTTGGGGGCCTCTATCCGAGAATTTTCACCCCTCCACTTT. It codes for CASSLGASIREFSPLHF.

The J gene is TRBJ2-2, the V gene TRBV7-7; the match to TRBD1 covers 11 bases. The V gene end was trimmed by 5 bases and the J gene end by 4 bases; junction bases not matched to a gene: 6. There are 16 residues in the CDR3. The germline V gene has CDR1 SSHAT and CDR2 FNYEAQ (reference sequence). CDR3 sequence reads: CASSQDRGLRTGELFF. CDR3 nucleotides: TGTGCCAGCAGCCAGGACAGGGGGCTTCGCACCGGGGAGCTGTTTTTT.

The rearrangement uses TRBV2 and TRBJ2-5, with 8 bases matching TRBD2. The CDR3 contains 15 residues. The junction had 8 bases not matched to a gene; V was cut back by 7 bases and J by 1 base. From germline, CDR1 is SNHLY and CDR2 FYNNEI. The CDR3 coding sequence is TGTGCCAGCAATCGAGCGGGGGCGACCCAAGAGACCCAGTACTTC. Translating gives CASNRAGATQETQYF.

The chain links TRBV19 to TRBJ1-1; 9 positions agree with TRBD1. Per germline, CDR1 LNHDA and CDR2 SQIVND (reference sequence). V gave up 5 bases and J gave up 5 bases; unmatched junction bases: 15. The CDR3 runs 17 residues. The CDR3 coding sequence is TGTGCCAGTAGTCCTTTCCCCTCGAGGACAGGGGAGACTGAAGCTTTCTTT. It specifies CASSPFPSRTGETEAFF.

The chain joins TRBV6-2 or TRBV6-3 to TRBJ2-1; 12 bases agree with TRBD2. The ends lost 5 bases at V and 0 bases at J; junction bases unmatched: 2. The length of the CDR3 is 16 residues. Germline lookup yields CDR1 MNHEY and CDR2 SVGEGT. The CDR3 is CASSATSGSSYNEQFF. For the CDR3, the DNA is TGTGCCAGCAGTGCGACTAGCGGGAGCTCCTACAATGAGCAGTTCTTC.

This sequence joins TRBV30 and TRBJ2-1; 10 nucleotides match TRBD2. The trim removed 1 base at V and 0 bases at J, leaving 6 bases unmatched. CDR3 length: 17 residues. Germline assignment: CDR1 GTSNPN and CDR2 SVGIG (reference sequence). The CDR3 region is CAWSEEAGGPSYNEQFF. The CDR3 DNA reads as TGTGCCTGGAGTGAAGAAGCGGGAGGGCCCTCCTACAATGAGCAGTTCTTC.

The V and J genes are TRBV18 and TRBJ1-2, with D possibly TRBD1 on 5 matching bases. The V gene's germline CDR1 is KGHSH and CDR2 LQKENI. Trimming left V 4 bases short and J 3 bases short, with 9 bases between. The CDR3 consists of 13 residues. CDR3 bases: TGTGCCAGCTCACAAGGGACCGACTATGGCTACACCTTC. Translation: CASSQGTDYGYTF.

V is TRBV30 and J is TRBJ2-2; D ambiguous. Germline V gives CDR1 GTSNPN, CDR2 SVGIG (reference sequence). Trimming removed 0 bases at V and 7 bases at J, with 3 bases between. This CDR3 is 11 amino acids long. The CDR3 region is CAWSVRGELFF. The CDR3 DNA follows: TGTGCCTGGAGTGTACGCGGGGAGCTGTTTTTT.

The rearrangement uses TRBV7-9 and TRBJ2-7; no clear D. This CDR3 comprises 16 residues. CDR1 SEHNR and CDR2 FQNEAQ come from the germline V gene (reference sequence). Trimming left V 2 bases short and J 5 bases short, with 19 bases between. CDR3 in DNA: TGTGCCAGCAGCTTAATGAACAGTGGCCTAATCCACGAGCAGTACTTC. This sequence encodes CASSLMNSGLIHEQYF.

This clone came up a few times. V gene TRBV19 combines with J gene TRBJ1-1; TRBD1 might be the D (6 bases). V lost 4 bases, J lost 5 bases, and 14 bases lay in between. Per germline, CDR1 LNHDA and CDR2 SQIVND (reference sequence). This CDR3 region has 14 residues. This CDR3 is CASSTQGTGTEAFF. CDR3 coding DNA: TGTGCCAGTAGTACACAGGGTACCGGAACTGAAGCTTTCTTT.

This sequence joins TRBV10-3 and TRBJ1-2, with 8 bases that match TRBD1. In germline, CDR1 is ENHRY, CDR2 SYGVKD. The CDR3 runs to 12 residues. The V gene end was trimmed by 11 bases and the J gene end by 5 bases; junction bases not matched to a gene: 7. CDR3 region: CALGQGGYGYTF. The CDR3, as DNA: TGTGCCCTCGGACAGGGAGGGTATGGCTACACCTTC.

The rearrangement links TRBV7-8 to TRBJ2-7; D assignment may be TRBD1 or TRBD2 (5 bases each). V was cut by 5 bases and J by 7 bases, with 15 bases left in between. CDR3 length equals 13 residues. Germline-derived CDR1 and CDR2 are SGHVS and FQNEAQ. The CDR3 loop is CASSPGAIREQYF. Written as DNA, the CDR3 is TGTGCCAGCAGCCCCGGGGCTATTCGGGAGCAGTACTTC.

The genes are TRBV5-5 and TRBJ2-5; 9 positions agree with TRBD1. The length of the CDR3 is 16 residues. From germline, CDR1 is SGHKS and CDR2 YYEKEE (reference sequence). Losses at the gene ends were 4 bases for V and 5 bases for J; bases not matched to a gene: 12. CDR3 sequence (DNA): TGTGCCAGCAGCCCCGGGACAGGGTTTTTTCTCGAGACCCAGTACTTC. The encoded protein is CASSPGTGFFLETQYF.

The chain joins TRBV2 to TRBJ1-2, with 8 nucleotides matching TRBD1. The CDR3 has 13 amino acids. After removal of 5 bases from V and 8 bases from J, the junction contained 7 bases not matched to a gene. Germline V CDR1 and CDR2: SNHLY, FYNNEI. Here the CDR3 reads CASSPPGGAGYTF. Written as DNA, the CDR3 is TGTGCCAGCAGTCCGCCAGGGGGCGCAGGCTACACCTTC.

The rearrangement joins TRBV7-2 to TRBJ1-5; maybe TRBD1 (5 bases). This CDR3 spans 15 amino acids. Trimming cost V 2 bases and J 3 bases, with 11 bases left between them. CDR1 is SGHTA and CDR2 is FQGNSA in the germline V gene. The CDR3 region has the DNA TGTGCCAGCAGCTTATCGGGACTCGACAATCAGCCCCAGCATTTT. Protein product: CASSLSGLDNQPQHF.

The chain couples TRBV30 to TRBJ2-7; 10 bases are a match to TRBD1. The V gene's germline CDR1 is GTSNPN and CDR2 SVGIG (reference sequence). V was pared by 4 bases and J by 0 bases, with 6 bases of the junction left unmatched. The CDR3 sequence is 15 residues long. The chain's CDR3 is CAWNLRDRGSYEQYF. The CDR3, as DNA: TGTGCCTGGAACCTTAGGGACAGGGGCTCCTACGAGCAGTACTTC. Full variable domain (rest looked up from reference TRBV30 and TRBJ2-7): SQTIHQWPATLVQPVGSPLSLECTVEGTSNPNLYWYRQAAGRGLQLLFYSVGIGQISSEVPQNLSASRPQDRQFILSSKKLLLSDSGFYLCAWNLRDRGSYEQYFGPGTRLTVT.

The V gene is TRBV5-4, the J gene TRBJ2-1; D may be TRBD1 (6 bases). V was pared by 3 bases and J by 3 bases, with 16 bases between. Germline CDR1 is SGHNT and CDR2 is YYREEE (reference sequence). The CDR3 totals 16 residues. The CDR3 coding sequence is TGTGCCAGCAGCTCGTCCGGGACACGCCTCTACAATGAGCAGTTCTTC. This gives the protein CASSSSGTRLYNEQFF.

This sequence joins TRBV4-1 and TRBJ2-1; possible D gene TRBD1, 5 bases. Trimming removed 6 bases at V and 3 bases at J, with 9 bases between. The CDR3 is 13 residues long. Germline V gives CDR1 MGHRA, CDR2 YSYEKL. CDR3 sequence: CASRPTGYNEQFF. CDR3 DNA sequence: TGCGCCAGCAGACCCACAGGCTACAATGAGCAGTTCTTC.

The chain uses TRBV7-2 and TRBJ1-2, with D perhaps matching TRBD1 (6 bases). The CDR3 is made up of 14 amino acids. The germline V gene has CDR1 SGHTA and CDR2 FQGNSA. V was pared by 5 bases and J by 7 bases, with 17 bases between. Here the CDR3 DNA reads TGTGCCAGCAGCCAGAACCAGGGGAGGAGTGGCTACACCTTC. Protein product: CASSQNQGRSGYTF.

As concerns this clone: At one boundary the junction diverges from the germline segment, which might be a read error. V gene TRBV6-2 or TRBV6-3 combines with J gene TRBJ2-7; no definite D call. The CDR3 spans 11 residues. Germline CDR1 MNHEY, CDR2 SVGEGT. The CDR3 sequence: CASSYSFEQYF. The CDR3 region has the DNA TGTGCCAGCAGTTACTCCTTCGAGCAGTACTTC.

J is TRBJ1-1 and V is TRBV12-3 or TRBV12-4; D is unclear. This CDR3 spans 11 amino acids. V dropped 4 bases and J dropped 7 bases, with 7 bases sitting between them. Here the CDR3 DNA reads TGTGCCAGCAGTTATACGGGTGAAGCTTTCTTT. Amino acid sequence: CASSYTGEAFF.

The rearrangement uses TRBV28 and TRBJ1-3, with unresolved D. Germline loops: CDR1 MDHEN, CDR2 SYDVKM. The CDR3 is 16 residues long. V was trimmed by 7 bases and J by 0 bases, leaving 16 bases between them. CDR3 sequence: CASTTPGVSSGNTIYF. Here the CDR3 DNA reads TGTGCCAGCACTACCCCCGGGGTGAGCTCTGGAAACACCATATATTTT.